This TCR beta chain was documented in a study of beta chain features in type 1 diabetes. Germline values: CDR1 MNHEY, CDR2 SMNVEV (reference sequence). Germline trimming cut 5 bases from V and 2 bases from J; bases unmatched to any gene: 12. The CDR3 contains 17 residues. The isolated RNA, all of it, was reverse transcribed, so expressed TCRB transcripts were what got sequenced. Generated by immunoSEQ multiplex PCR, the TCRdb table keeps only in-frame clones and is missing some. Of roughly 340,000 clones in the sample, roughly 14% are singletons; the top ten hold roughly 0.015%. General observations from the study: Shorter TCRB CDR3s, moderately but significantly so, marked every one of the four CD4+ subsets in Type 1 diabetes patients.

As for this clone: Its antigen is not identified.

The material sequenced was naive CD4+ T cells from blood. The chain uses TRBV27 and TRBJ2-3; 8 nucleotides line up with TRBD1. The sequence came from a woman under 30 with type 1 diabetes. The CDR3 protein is CASSPSAGGSVTDTQYF. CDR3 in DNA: TGTGCCAGCAGTCCTAGCGCAGGGGGCTCTGTCACAGATACGCAGTATTTT.